Below are 27 T cell receptor beta chains sequenced from a single sample in a study of cytomegalovirus exposure and HLA in healthy donors. A multiplex PCR was run with 60 Vbeta primers and 13 Jbeta primers. TCRdb's copy holds only in-frame clones and misses some; the assay was immunoSEQ multiplex PCR. Here the sample spans some 65,000 clones, just over 65% being singletons. The source material was PBMCs. These receptor sequences come from a woman under 40 in good health and CMV-seronegative.

J is TRBJ1-5 and V is TRBV6-6, with TRBD1 matching over 9 bases. CDR3 length: 15 amino acids. The trim removed 1 base at V and 5 bases at J, leaving 3 bases unmatched. Per the germline V gene, CDR1 is MNHNY and CDR2 is SVGAGI (reference sequence). This chain's CDR3 is CASSYWGQGDQPQHF. CDR3 nucleotide sequence: TGTGCCAGCAGTTACTGGGGACAGGGAGATCAGCCCCAGCATTTT.

J is TRBJ2-3 and V is TRBV30, with a possible D match to TRBD2 (6 bases). In germline, CDR1 is GTSNPN, CDR2 SVGIG (reference sequence). The CDR3 covers 13 residues. Trimming left V 0 bases short and J 4 bases short, with 8 bases between. CDR3 sequence reads: CAWSVGGSDTQYF. CDR3 nucleotide sequence: TGTGCCTGGAGTGTTGGGGGGTCAGATACGCAGTATTTT.

The chain joins TRBV5-1 to TRBJ2-7, with D perhaps matching TRBD1 (6 bases). In germline, CDR1 is SGHRS, CDR2 YFSETQ. The CDR3 contains 14 residues. V was trimmed by 9 bases and J by 5 bases, leaving 21 bases between them. CDR3 sequence reads: CAIRYRVSWDEQYF. The CDR3 DNA reads TGCGCCATCCGTTACAGGGTAAGTTGGGACGAGCAGTACTTC.

For this clone: Here the CDR3 omits its conserved ending phenylalanine or tryptophan, so a read error is the likely source. The limits of the CDR3 on the DNA are not certain, so only TCRdb's listed CDR3 is given. The gene calls are TRBV25-1 and TRBJ1-6; the DNA was not used to check the table's D call, TRBD1. Ends included, the CDR3 has 16 residues. From germline, CDR1 is MGHDK and CDR2 SYGVNS. The CDR3 spells CASPGQDREKGSPLQV.

V and J are TRBV5-6 and TRBJ2-2; 9 positions match TRBD1. The junction had 12 bases not matched to a gene; V was cut back by 5 bases and J by 7 bases. There are 16 residues in the CDR3. In germline, CDR1 is SGHDT, CDR2 YYEEEE. DNA for the CDR3: TGTGCCAGCAGTTACGGGGGACAGGGTCGTGTCGGGGAGCTGTTTTTT. Protein product: CASSYGGQGRVGELFF.

V and J are TRBV29-1 and TRBJ1-1; no firm D call. Germline lookup yields CDR1 SQVTM and CDR2 ANQGSEA. This CDR3 contains 13 residues. The ends were cut back, 0 bases at V and 5 bases at J, with 10 bases in the middle. The DNA for the CDR3 is TGCAGCGTTGAAGATCGGCGGGGAACTGAAGCTTTCTTT. It translates to CSVEDRRGTEAFF. The full variable domain, in which reference TRBV29-1 and TRBJ1-1 provide the parts outside the CDR3, is SAVISQKPSRDICQRGTSLTIQCQVDSQVTMMFWYRQQPGQSLTLIATANQGSEATYESGFVIDKFPISRPNLTFSTLTVSNMSPEDSSIYLCSVEDRRGTEAFFGQGTRLTVV.

CDR3 loop: CASSLEELGRIYGYTF. DNA for the CDR3: TGTGCCAGCAGCTTAGAAGAGTTGGGGAGAATTTATGGCTACACCTTC. The V gene is TRBV7-9, the J gene TRBJ1-2; D is uncertain. Trimming took 1 base from V and 5 from J, leaving 17 bases between them. Germline lookup yields CDR1 SEHNR and CDR2 FQNEAQ (reference sequence). This CDR3 region has 16 residues.

The rearrangement joins TRBV5-6 to TRBJ2-1; D is undetermined. CDR1 and CDR2 (germline): SGHDT, YYEEEE. V lost 0 bases, J lost 7 bases, and 5 bases lay in between. CDR3 length equals 12 residues. CDR3 in amino acids: CASSLGGNEQFF. The CDR3 nucleotides are TGTGCCAGCAGCTTGGGCGGAAATGAGCAGTTCTTC.

The chain joins TRBV7-2 to TRBJ2-3, with 8 nucleotides matching TRBD2. With V trimmed by 5 bases and J by 1 base, 5 bases remained unmatched. The CDR3 extends over 15 amino acids. Germline assignment: CDR1 SGHTA and CDR2 FQGNSA. The CDR3 region has the DNA TGTGCCAGCAGCCCACTGACTAGCGGCACAGATACGCAGTATTTT. Residues: CASSPLTSGTDTQYF.

The chain recombines TRBV5-5 with TRBJ1-5; D might be TRBD1 (5 bases). V was pared by 1 base and J by 9 bases, with 14 bases between. This CDR3 region has 14 residues. In germline, CDR1 is SGHKS, CDR2 YYEKEE (reference sequence). Here the CDR3 reads CASSLLTAGGPQHF. CDR3 in DNA: TGTGCCAGCAGCTTGTTGACAGCGGGTGGGCCCCAGCATTTT.

In its sample, this clone was seen once. The chain uses TRBV6-1 and TRBJ2-1, with 10 bases lining up with TRBD2. Germline V gives CDR1 MNHNS, CDR2 SASEGT. The CDR3 is 15 amino acids. The V gene end was trimmed by 6 bases and the J gene end by 7 bases; junction bases not matched to a gene: 9. The CDR3 here is CASSLTSGGANEQFF. CDR3 sequence (DNA): TGTGCCAGCAGCTTAACAAGCGGGGGGGCTAATGAGCAGTTCTTC.

The genes are TRBV4-3 and TRBJ1-4, with 12 bases that match TRBD1. Germline V gene data show CDR1 as LGHNA and CDR2 as YSLEER. CDR3 length equals 17 residues. V trimming: 2 bases; J trimming: 4 bases; junction bases outside the gene matches: 5. The CDR3 here is CASSQPGQGADNEKLFF. The CDR3 DNA is TGCGCCAGCAGCCAACCGGGACAGGGGGCAGATAATGAAAAACTGTTTTTT.

V gene TRBV4-3 combines with J gene TRBJ2-1, with a tentative D call TRBD2 (5 bases). Germline values: CDR1 LGHNA, CDR2 YSLEER. The ends were cut back, 0 bases at V and 0 bases at J, with 15 bases in the middle. The CDR3 has 18 residues. The CDR3 spells CASSQDWEWASSYNEQFF. In DNA form, the CDR3 reads TGCGCCAGCAGCCAAGATTGGGAGTGGGCTAGCTCCTACAATGAGCAGTTCTTC.

This clone was detected once. This rearrangement joins TRBV5-1 to TRBJ1-4; 8 bases line up with TRBD1. With V trimmed by 0 bases and J by 5 bases, 9 bases remained unmatched. CDR1 is SGHRS and CDR2 is YFSETQ in the germline V gene. This CDR3 contains 17 residues. This CDR3 reads CASSLAPAGGGNEKLFF. The CDR3 coding sequence is TGCGCCAGCAGCTTGGCCCCCGCAGGGGGCGGAAATGAAAAACTGTTTTTT.

The chain joins TRBV19 to TRBJ1-1, with D unresolved. CDR1 is LNHDA, CDR2 SQIVND, per germline (reference sequence). The V end lost 7 bases, the J end lost 6 bases, and 18 bases lay between the germline ends. The CDR3 has 14 residues. DNA for the CDR3: TGTGCCAGTACCTCAGACCGAGGTGGTGCTGAAGCTTTCTTT. The encoded protein is CASTSDRGGAEAFF.

There are a few counts of this clone. The genes are TRBV7-6 and TRBJ1-4; D is perhaps TRBD1 (5 bases). The CDR3 is 15 amino acids. V lost 4 bases and J lost 8, with 17 bases in between. Germline assignment: CDR1 SGHVS and CDR2 FNYEAQ. The CDR3 DNA is TGTGCCAGCAGCTCCGCGGACACCACGGGCGAAAAACTGTTTTTT. Protein: CASSSADTTGEKLFF.

The genes are TRBV6-1 and TRBJ2-3; 7 positions match TRBD1. Trimming removed 2 bases from V and 6 bases from J; junction bases left unmatched: 2. This CDR3 is built from 13 residues. The germline V gene encodes CDR1 MNHNS and CDR2 SASEGT. The CDR3 loop reads CASSETGVDTQYF. For the CDR3, the DNA is TGTGCCAGCAGTGAAACAGGGGTTGATACGCAGTATTTT.

This clone was seen once. V is TRBV2 and J is TRBJ2-7; a weak D match, TRBD1 (6 bases). The V gene's germline CDR1 is SNHLY and CDR2 FYNNEI. Trimming removed 7 bases at V and 6 bases at J, with 13 bases between. This CDR3 contains 12 residues. CDR3 amino acids: CASNLDSPEQYF. In DNA form, the CDR3 reads TGTGCCAGCAACCTGGACAGCCCCGAGCAGTACTTC.

This clone was seen a few times. V and J are TRBV29-1 and TRBJ2-2; tentative D call: TRBD2 (6 bases). Germline V gene lookup returns CDR1 SQVTM and CDR2 ANQGSEA. V dropped 3 bases and J dropped 7 bases, with 15 bases sitting between them. This CDR3 is built from 14 residues. CDR3 nucleotide sequence: TGCAGCGTTGACCTTGGGACTTTTAACGGGGAGCTGTTTTTT. This codes for CSVDLGTFNGELFF.

Turning to this clone: The conserved final phenylalanine or tryptophan is absent from the CDR3, which likely points to a read error. This rearrangement joins TRBV4-1 to TRBJ2-2; no reliable D call. This CDR3 is built from 15 residues. Germline V gene lookup returns CDR1 MGHRA and CDR2 YSYEKL. The V end was cut by 4 bases, the J end by 1 base, with 10 bases between. The CDR3 coding sequence is TGCGCCAGCAGCCTCGCTTTAATGAACACCGGGGAGCTGTTTGTT. It specifies CASSLALMNTGELFV.

The rearrangement joins TRBV28 to TRBJ1-6; no reliable D call. Trimming stripped 2 bases from V and 9 bases from J, with 26 bases between. The CDR3 contains 19 residues. Germline V lookup: CDR1 MDHEN, CDR2 SYDVKM. In DNA, the CDR3 is TGTGCCAGCAGTTTACCGCCCCGAGAGTGGCGGGGAGATTTTTCACCCCTCCACTTT. The encoded protein is CASSLPPREWRGDFSPLHF.

The chain joins TRBV15 to TRBJ1-1; possible D gene TRBD1, 6 bases. The CDR3 is 13 amino acids. V was trimmed by 6 bases and J by 1 base, leaving 9 bases between them. The germline gives CDR1 LNHNV, CDR2 YYDKDF (reference sequence). The CDR3 nucleotides read TGTGCCACCAGTTGGGGGCGGAACACTGAAGCTTTCTTT. Protein sequence: CATSWGRNTEAFF. Using reference TRBV15 and TRBJ1-1 for the parts outside the CDR3, the full variable domain is DAMVIQNPRYQVTQFGKPVTLSCSQTLNHNVMYWYQQKSSQAPKLLFHYYDKDFNNEADTPDNFQSRRPNTSFCFLDIRSPGLGDTAMYLCATSWGRNTEAFFGQGTRLTVV.

This sequence joins TRBV29-1 and TRBJ1-4; 11 nucleotides align to TRBD1. Germline values: CDR1 SQVTM, CDR2 ANQGSEA. CDR3 length equals 15 residues. V was clipped by 0 bases and J by 8 bases; unmatched bases: 5. The DNA of the CDR3 is TGCAGCGTTGAAGAAGGACAGGGGGCCGCGGAAAAACTGTTTTTT. Translation: CSVEEGQGAAEKLFF.

The chain carries TRBV25-1 and TRBJ2-4; D is unclear. The length of the CDR3 is 12 residues. V was shortened by 4 bases and J by 4 bases, with 5 bases between the two germline ends. Germline V gene sequence: CDR1 MGHDK, CDR2 SYGVNS. The CDR3 region is CASSGAKNIQYF. In DNA, the CDR3 is TGTGCCAGCAGTGGGGCGAAAAACATTCAGTACTTC.

The chain combines TRBV6-5 with TRBJ1-6; D ambiguous. V lost 2 bases and J 5 bases, leaving 10 bases between the germline ends. CDR3 length: 15 amino acids. From germline, CDR1 is MNHEY and CDR2 SVGAGI. The CDR3 DNA reads TGTGCCAGCAGTTACCTACAGAGAGATAATTCACCCCTCCACTTT. It yields the protein CASSYLQRDNSPLHF.

The rearrangement links TRBV9 to TRBJ2-1; 8 bases line up with TRBD1. Trimming removed 0 bases from V and 7 bases from J; junction bases left unmatched: 6. The length of the CDR3 is 15 residues. Germline V gives CDR1 SGDLS, CDR2 YYNGEE. In DNA, the CDR3 is TGTGCCAGCAGCGTAGGGACAGGGCCTAAGAATGAGCAGTTCTTC. This encodes CASSVGTGPKNEQFF.

This clone showed up just once. This chain connects TRBV29-1 to TRBJ2-1; a possible D gene is TRBD1 (5 bases). V was pared by 3 bases and J by 6 bases, with 12 bases between. The length of the CDR3 is 13 residues. The germline V gene has CDR1 SQVTM and CDR2 ANQGSEA. The CDR3 region is CSVEGPVGNEQFF. CDR3 nucleotide sequence: TGCAGCGTTGAGGGGCCGGTCGGCAATGAGCAGTTCTTC.